Listed below are T cell receptor beta chains from one sample, sequenced in a study of T and B cells in COVID-19 patients. A single record per CDR3 protein comes from TCRdb applying MiXCR to the multiplex PCR reads. The repertoire consists of roughly 4,700 distinct CDR3 sequences, with 25% to 35% occurring once and the leading ten covering 30% to 45%. The specimen was blood. The receptors originated from a human donor with active COVID-19. Each CDR3 is given without its conserved first and last residue. D genes are given only for firm matches.

cdr3_aa d_call j_call v_call
ASSNRGHPYEQY TRBD1 TRBJ2-7 TRBV7-9
SAHLASSYNEQF . TRBJ2-1 TRBV20-1
AWRAGGTEAF . TRBJ1-1 TRBV30
ASSPSLGQGANSPLH TRBD1 TRBJ1-6 TRBV4-2
ASSPLLATYEQY . TRBJ2-7 TRBV7-9
ASIAHYRGPETQY TRBD1 TRBJ2-5 TRBV6-1
SVVGGSEAF . TRBJ1-1 TRBV29-1
ASSRGEGGELF . TRBJ2-2 TRBV4-3
SVSRGPHEAF TRBD1 TRBJ1-1 TRBV29-1
ASSTGGGSYEQY TRBD2 TRBJ2-7 TRBV27
ASSSILAGGYEQF TRBD2 TRBJ2-1 TRBV6-5
ASSDYTWTGGKLEQY TRBD1 TRBJ2-7 TRBV6-4
ASSSEVRQRLNSNQPQH . TRBJ1-5 TRBV6-2/TRBV6-3
AWKAPGIRELF . TRBJ2-2 TRBV30
ASSQQGRGKNIQY . TRBJ2-4 TRBV19
AISGGLAGTDTQY TRBD2 TRBJ2-3 TRBV10-3
ASSRGQVNYGYT . TRBJ1-2 TRBV11-1
ASSIGQYSNQPQH . TRBJ1-5 TRBV19
ASSFRGEGTTIY . TRBJ1-3 TRBV6-5
ASSRVGNVLT . TRBJ2-6 TRBV27
ASSVQGFNSPLH . TRBJ1-6 TRBV27
ASRSAGANEKLF . TRBJ1-4 TRBV19
ASSLSDGGTQY . TRBJ2-5 TRBV7-2
ASSRDTANQPQH . TRBJ1-5 TRBV11-1
ASSFAGGTAAGELF TRBD2 TRBJ2-2 TRBV5-1
ASSLLRGATNEKLF TRBD1 TRBJ1-4 TRBV7-6
ASSDTSYEQY . TRBJ2-7 TRBV5-1
ASSEAGLGDEQY . TRBJ2-7 TRBV6-1